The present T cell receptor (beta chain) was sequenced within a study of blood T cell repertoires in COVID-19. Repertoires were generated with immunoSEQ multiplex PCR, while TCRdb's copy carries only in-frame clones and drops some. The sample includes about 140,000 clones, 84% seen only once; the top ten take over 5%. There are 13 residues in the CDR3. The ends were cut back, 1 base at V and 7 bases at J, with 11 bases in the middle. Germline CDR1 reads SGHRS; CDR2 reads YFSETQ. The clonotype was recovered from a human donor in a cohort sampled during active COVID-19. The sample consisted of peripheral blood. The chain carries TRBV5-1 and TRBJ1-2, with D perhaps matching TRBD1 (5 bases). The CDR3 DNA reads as TGCGCCAGCAGCTTGCAGGGAAATGCTGGCTACACCTTC. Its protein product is CASSLQGNAGYTF.